The 29 T cell receptor beta chains given below trace back to one sample, sequenced in a study of T cell repertoires in cytomegalovirus infection. No antigen has been assigned to these receptors. TCRdb re-analysed the reads in MiXCR, keeping a single row per CDR3 protein. The table shows around 71,000 distinct CDR3 sequences, with 20% occurring only once. The material was CD8+ T cells from cultured PBMCs, obtained from culture after CMV antigen stimulation. The receptors originated from a human donor in good health (CMV status not recorded). Some clones in this sample may be carry-over from other donors' samples.

This chain joins TRBV19 and TRBJ2-7, with 11 bases that match TRBD1. Germline V lookup: CDR1 LNHDA, CDR2 SQIVND (reference sequence). The CDR3 is 15 residues long. The junction had 4 bases not matched to a gene; V was cut back by 3 bases and J by 3 bases. The DNA for the CDR3 is TGTGCCAGTAGTATCTCCGGGACAGGGGGCTACGAGCAGTACTTC. It is translated as CASSISGTGGYEQYF.

In its sample, this clonotype was seen a few times. V usage is TRBV6-1 and J usage is TRBJ2-6; D is ambiguous. This CDR3 spans 14 amino acids. Germline CDR1 MNHNS, CDR2 SASEGT. V dropped 7 bases and J dropped 1 base, with 8 bases sitting between them. CDR3 DNA sequence: TGTGCCAGCACCGAGAGTTCTGGGGCCAACGTCCTGACTTTC. It specifies CASTESSGANVLTF.

This clonotype was counted a few times. The V call is TRBV7-2, the J call TRBJ2-7; a possible D gene is TRBD2 (5 bases). The CDR3 spans 13 residues. Germline assignment: CDR1 SGHTA and CDR2 FQGNSA. Between the trimmed V and J ends, which lost 5 bases and 3 bases, there was a span of 11 bases. The CDR3 spells CASSNGELYEQYF. For the CDR3, the DNA is TGTGCCAGCAGCAACGGGGAACTCTACGAGCAGTACTTC. Combining the CDR3 with reference TRBV7-2 and TRBJ2-7 gives the whole variable domain GAGVSQSPSNKVTEKGKDVELRCDPISGHTALYWYRQSLGQGLEFLIYFQGNSAPDKSGLPSDRFSAERTGGSVSTLTIQRTQQEDSAVYLCASSNGELYEQYFGPGTRLTVT.

CDR3 sequence (DNA): TGTGCCAGCAGCCCGGTCACAGATACGCAGTATTTT. Residues: CASSPVTDTQYF. V and J are TRBV7-6 and TRBJ2-3; D is unresolved. This CDR3 is built from 12 residues. With 5 bases removed from V and 2 bases from J, the gap between germline ends came to 5 bases. Germline assignment: CDR1 SGHVS and CDR2 FNYEAQ. Full variable domain (missing parts from reference TRBV7-6 and TRBJ2-3): GAGVSQSPRYKVTKRGQDVALRCDPISGHVSLYWYRQALGQGPEFLTYFNYEAQQDKSGLPNDRFSAERPEGSISTLTIQRTEQRDSAMYRCASSPVTDTQYFGPGTRLTVL.

The rearrangement links TRBV28 to TRBJ2-5; weak D call: TRBD1 (6 bases). Deletions cut 6 bases from V and 1 base from J, with 18 bases between. The V gene's germline CDR1 is MDHEN and CDR2 SYDVKM. The CDR3 has 16 amino acids. CDR3 loop: CASRTSGTWGQETQYF. The CDR3 DNA follows: TGTGCCAGCAGAACCTCCGGGACATGGGGCCAAGAGACCCAGTACTTC.

The chain uses TRBV6-1 and TRBJ1-5; TRBD1 might be the D (6 bases). The V and J ends lost 6 bases and 2 bases respectively, with 8 bases between them. The CDR3 covers 13 residues. Germline V gene lookup returns CDR1 MNHNS and CDR2 SASEGT. CDR3 nucleotides: TGTGCCAGCAGGGGACACGGCAATCAGCCCCAGCATTTT. Translated, it gives CASRGHGNQPQHF.

The sample holds a few counts of this clonotype. The V call is TRBV12-3 or TRBV12-4, the J call TRBJ1-1; D not resolved. V lost 3 bases and J 0 bases, leaving 5 bases between the germline ends. CDR3 length: 13 residues. CDR3 protein: CASSLGLNTEAFF. The DNA for the CDR3 is TGTGCCAGCAGTTTGGGCCTGAACACTGAAGCTTTCTTT.

This clonotype turned up a few times. V is TRBV27 and J is TRBJ2-4; D may correspond to TRBD1 or TRBD2 (6 bases each). Per the germline V gene, CDR1 is MNHEY and CDR2 is SMNVEV (reference sequence). V was trimmed by 7 bases and J by 0 bases, leaving 10 bases between them. This CDR3 spans 14 amino acids. The CDR3 DNA reads TGTGCCAGCATCGGGGGCCCAGCCAAAAACATTCAGTACTTC. Its protein is CASIGGPAKNIQYF.

This clonotype was found many times. V is TRBV30 and J is TRBJ2-1; either TRBD1 or TRBD2 may supply D (5 bases each). The V and J ends lost 2 bases and 7 bases respectively, with 21 bases between them. The CDR3 sequence is 16 residues long. The germline CDR1 and CDR2 sequences are GTSNPN and SVGIG (reference sequence). This chain's CDR3 is CAWSSGMGTTANEQFF. The CDR3 DNA reads as TGTGCCTGGAGTTCGGGGATGGGGACCACGGCAAATGAGCAGTTCTTC.

This clonotype was seen only a few times. The rearrangement uses TRBV2 and TRBJ1-4; weak D call: TRBD1 (5 bases). The CDR3 loop spans 15 amino acids. From germline, CDR1 is SNHLY and CDR2 FYNNEI. Trimming took off 3 bases at V and 8 bases at J, with 16 bases between the two ends. Here the CDR3 DNA reads TGTGCCAGCAGTGACGGGACGGATTTAGGAGAAAAACTGTTTTTT. Translated, it gives CASSDGTDLGEKLFF.

The chain links TRBV6-1 to TRBJ1-5; 7 nucleotides match TRBD1. Germline CDR1 is MNHNS and CDR2 is SASEGT. The CDR3 totals 17 residues. J was trimmed by 1 base and V by 2 bases; bases with no gene match: 8. The CDR3 region is CASSEYRGRGSNQPQHF. In nucleotides, the CDR3 is TGTGCCAGCAGTGAATATAGGGGGCGCGGGAGCAATCAGCCCCAGCATTTT.

This clonotype showed up just a few times. The chain is built from TRBV6-6 and TRBJ1-1; D is ambiguous. Germline values: CDR1 MNHNY, CDR2 SVGAGI (reference sequence). V was clipped by 9 bases and J by 1 base, with 9 bases between them. This CDR3 has 12 amino acids. CDR3 DNA: TGTGCCAGTCAGCCAGGGAACACTGAAGCTTTCTTT. Protein: CASQPGNTEAFF.

The chain combines TRBV4-1 with TRBJ1-5; tentatively, D is TRBD1 (5 bases). This CDR3 has 16 amino acids. CDR1 is MGHRA and CDR2 is YSYEKL in the germline V gene. V shed 0 bases and J shed 2 bases, with 11 bases lying between them. CDR3 in amino acids: CASSQEHLGGNQPQHF. The CDR3 region has the DNA TGCGCCAGCAGCCAAGAACACTTAGGGGGCAATCAGCCCCAGCATTTT.

There are a few counts of this clonotype. This chain uses TRBV6-2 or TRBV6-3 with TRBJ1-1, with D perhaps TRBD1 (5 bases). V gave up 2 bases and J gave up 0 bases, with 16 bases separating them. This CDR3 is 17 amino acids long. Germline loops: CDR1 MNHEY, CDR2 SVGEGT. The CDR3 coding sequence is TGTGCCAGCAGTTACGGAGGGGATCAACCCATGAACACTGAAGCTTTCTTT. Translating it yields CASSYGGDQPMNTEAFF.

A few counts support this clonotype. The chain recombines TRBV19 with TRBJ2-7, with 9 bases identical to TRBD1. The CDR3 extends over 14 amino acids. Germline trimming cut 5 bases from V and 2 bases from J; bases unmatched to any gene: 4. Germline V gene sequence: CDR1 LNHDA, CDR2 SQIVND (reference sequence). The CDR3 sequence: CASSSRTGAYEQYF. CDR3 coding DNA: TGTGCCAGTAGTTCCAGGACAGGGGCCTACGAGCAGTACTTC.

This clonotype was seen at least ten times. The chain is built from TRBV7-7 and TRBJ2-5; no firm D call. V was clipped by 5 bases and J by 3 bases, with 16 bases between them. Germline-derived CDR1 and CDR2 are SSHAT and FNYEAQ (reference sequence). The CDR3 length is 15 residues. The CDR3 protein is CASSLGIPGEETQYF. CDR3 nucleotide sequence: TGTGCCAGCAGCCTTGGAATACCAGGAGAAGAGACCCAGTACTTC.

In DNA form, the CDR3 reads TGTGCTAGTGCCCTCGCGGGACAGGGGGCTGAAGCTTTCTTT. Its translation is CASALAGQGAEAFF. The chain links TRBV12-5 to TRBJ1-1; 11 nucleotides align to TRBD1. There are 14 residues in the CDR3. After removal of 7 bases from V and 6 bases from J, the junction contained 7 bases not matched to a gene. Germline CDR1 is LGHNT and CDR2 is FRNRAP.

This chain links TRBV6-5 with TRBJ2-7, with D perhaps matching TRBD2 (6 bases). Trimming pared 6 bases from V and 5 bases from J, leaving 14 bases between. This CDR3 comprises 13 residues. The germline V gene encodes CDR1 MNHEY and CDR2 SVGAGI. The CDR3 here is CASSAWPGDEQYF. CDR3 nucleotides: TGTGCCAGCAGCGCCTGGCCGGGGGACGAGCAGTACTTC.

This clonotype was detected only a few times. CDR3 residues: CASSPDRYSNQPQHF. CDR3 nucleotides: TGTGCCAGCAGCCCAGACCGTTATAGCAATCAGCCCCAGCATTTT. The chain carries TRBV7-6 and TRBJ1-5; D is uncertain. Per germline, CDR1 SGHVS and CDR2 FNYEAQ. Trimming stripped 5 bases from V and 0 bases from J, with 11 bases between. This CDR3 has 15 amino acids. The complete variable domain, with remaining parts taken from reference TRBV7-6 and TRBJ1-5, reads GAGVSQSPRYKVTKRGQDVALRCDPISGHVSLYWYRQALGQGPEFLTYFNYEAQQDKSGLPNDRFSAERPEGSISTLTIQRTEQRDSAMYRCASSPDRYSNQPQHFGDGTRLSIL.

The chain recombines TRBV29-1 with TRBJ2-3; TRBD2 might be the D (5 bases). Germline V gives CDR1 SQVTM, CDR2 ANQGSEA. The CDR3 is 15 residues long. Trimming cost V 1 base and J 2 bases, with 13 bases left between them. Here the CDR3 reads CSVEGVGRATDTQYF. The CDR3 nucleotides are TGCAGCGTTGAAGGGGTTGGGCGGGCCACAGATACGCAGTATTTT.

The chain carries TRBV10-3 and TRBJ1-1, with D perhaps TRBD1 (5 bases). Trimming removed 2 bases at V and 10 bases at J, with 17 bases between. Germline V lookup: CDR1 ENHRY, CDR2 SYGVKD. The CDR3 loop spans 14 amino acids. Here the CDR3 DNA reads TGTGCCATCAGTGAGGACGTAGTCTGGGGCTTAGCTTTCTTT. Protein product: CAISEDVVWGLAFF.

J is TRBJ1-2 and V is TRBV6-1; TRBD1 aligns across 7 bases. The trim removed 6 bases at V and 3 bases at J, leaving 4 bases unmatched. Looked up from germline, CDR1 is MNHNS and CDR2 is SASEGT. The CDR3 length is 13 residues. The CDR3 reads CASRGTADYGYTF. CDR3 sequence (DNA): TGTGCCAGCAGAGGGACAGCTGACTATGGCTACACCTTC.

This clonotype was observed a few times. The chain combines TRBV7-9 with TRBJ2-1; tentative D call: TRBD1 (5 bases). Trimming took 1 base from V and 0 from J, leaving 16 bases between them. The CDR3 spans 18 residues. The germline gives CDR1 SEHNR, CDR2 FQNEAQ (reference sequence). The CDR3 nucleotides read TGTGCCAGCAGCTTAGGTTACAGGTCCGGCAGCTCCTACAATGAGCAGTTCTTC. Translating it yields CASSLGYRSGSSYNEQFF.

This sequence joins TRBV6-5 and TRBJ2-1, with TRBD2 matching over 8 bases. Germline lookup yields CDR1 MNHEY and CDR2 SVGAGI. The CDR3 totals 14 residues. Trimming cost V 1 base and J 5 bases; bases outside gene matches: 1. The CDR3 loop is CASSYYGGDNEQFF. The CDR3 bases are TGTGCCAGCAGTTACTACGGGGGGGACAATGAGCAGTTCTTC.

This clonotype was found a few times. The chain joins TRBV27 to TRBJ2-2, with 9 bases lining up with TRBD2. Germline CDR1 is MNHEY and CDR2 is SMNVEV (reference sequence). J was trimmed by 1 base and V by 6 bases; bases with no gene match: 6. The CDR3 runs 16 residues. This chain's CDR3 is CASSVYSGGNTGELFF. The CDR3 DNA sequence: TGTGCCAGCAGCGTCTATAGCGGGGGGAACACCGGGGAGCTGTTTTTT.

This clonotype was observed a handful of times. The chain recombines TRBV14 with TRBJ1-2, with D perhaps matching TRBD1 (5 bases). This CDR3 comprises 15 residues. V was cut by 0 bases and J by 4 bases, with 12 bases left in between. Germline lookup yields CDR1 SGHDN and CDR2 FVKESK. The CDR3 sequence is CASSQEGRVSYGYTF. CDR3 nucleotides: TGTGCCAGCAGCCAAGAAGGCAGGGTCTCCTATGGCTACACCTTC.

The chain couples TRBV4-1 to TRBJ2-1; D possibly corresponds to TRBD2 (5 bases). V lost 1 base and J lost 8, with 12 bases in between. Germline assignment: CDR1 MGHRA and CDR2 YSYEKL. The CDR3 has 14 amino acids. DNA for the CDR3: TGCGCCAGCAGCCAAGTGGCGGGCCAGGATGAGCAGTTCTTC. Protein product: CASSQVAGQDEQFF.

The chain uses TRBV7-9 and TRBJ1-1; 7 bases match TRBD1. From germline, CDR1 is SEHNR and CDR2 FQNEAQ (reference sequence). Trimming removed 5 bases from V and 7 bases from J; junction bases left unmatched: 4. The CDR3 is made up of 12 amino acids. The CDR3 DNA is TGTGCCAGCAGCCGGGACAGAAGTGAAGCTTTCTTT. This gives the protein CASSRDRSEAFF.

This clonotype has a handful of counts. The chain couples TRBV5-5 to TRBJ2-1; TRBD1 might be the D (6 bases). The CDR3 consists of 15 residues. V dropped 0 bases and J dropped 9 bases, with 16 bases sitting between them. CDR1 and CDR2 (germline): SGHKS, YYEKEE (reference sequence). The CDR3 is CASSLDREIFSEQFF. The CDR3 nucleotides are TGTGCCAGCAGCTTGGACAGGGAAATCTTCAGTGAGCAGTTCTTC.